The T cell receptor (beta chain) described here comes from a study of spatial heterogeneity in lung cancer. Study summary: Consistently, beta-chain sequences turned up in larger numbers than alpha-chain sequences did.

In TCRdb, the 5' RACE reads were re-called with MiXCR into one record per CDR3 protein. Of roughly 16,000 distinct CDR3 sequences listed, roughly 5.7% were seen once; the top ten hold around 6.5%. As for time point: sample taken at primary tumor resection. Findings and caveats of the study: Counts of expanded intratumoral alpha and beta TCRs tracked tumor mutation counts.

In this sample, this clonotype turned up a few times. Its antigen is as yet unknown. This clonotype was sampled from a male donor with early-stage non-small cell lung cancer. The material sequenced was lung tumor tissue, taken at surgery.

CDR3 residues: CASSVRRGTDTQYF. CDR3 nucleotide sequence: TGTGCCAGCAGCGTAAGACGTGGCACAGATACGCAGTATTTT. The chain couples TRBV7-2 to TRBJ2-3, with D hard to call. V lost 5 bases and J lost 1, with 10 bases in between. The CDR3 has 14 residues. Germline-derived CDR1 and CDR2 are SGHTA and FQGNSA.